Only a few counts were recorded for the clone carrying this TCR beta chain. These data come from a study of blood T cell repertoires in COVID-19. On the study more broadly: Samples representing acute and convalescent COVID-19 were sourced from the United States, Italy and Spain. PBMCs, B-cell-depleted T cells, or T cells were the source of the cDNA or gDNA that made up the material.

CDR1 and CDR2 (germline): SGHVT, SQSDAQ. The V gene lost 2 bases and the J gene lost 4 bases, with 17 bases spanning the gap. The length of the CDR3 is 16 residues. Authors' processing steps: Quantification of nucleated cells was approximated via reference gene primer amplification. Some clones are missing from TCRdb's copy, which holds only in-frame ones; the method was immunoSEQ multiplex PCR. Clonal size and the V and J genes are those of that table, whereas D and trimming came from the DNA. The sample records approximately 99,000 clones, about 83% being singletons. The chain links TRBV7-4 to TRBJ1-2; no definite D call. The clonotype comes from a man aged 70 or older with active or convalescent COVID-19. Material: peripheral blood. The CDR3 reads CASSLSSRPDSYGYTF. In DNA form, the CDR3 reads TGTGCCAGCAGCTTATCTTCCCGGCCTGACTCCTATGGCTACACCTTC.